These 13 T cell receptor beta chains share one sample of origin, sequenced in a study of identical twins. TCRdb re-analysed the 5' RACE reads in MiXCR, keeping a single row per CDR3 protein. The table records approximately 1.8 million distinct CDR3 sequences, around 33% of them present only once. Sequenced input: cord blood. The receptors originated from a newborn girl in good health.

The chain is built from TRBV25-1 and TRBJ2-5, with 8 positions matching TRBD2. The last part of the DNA fits TRBJ2-7 better; the J call may be wrong. This CDR3 contains 17 residues. CDR1 and CDR2 from the germline V gene are MGHDK and SYGVNS. The CDR3 sequence: CASSSSNPSGSMYEQYF. CDR3 in DNA: TGTGCCAGCAGTTCTTCCAACCCCAGCGGGAGTATGTACGAGCAGTACTTC.

The rearrangement links TRBV6-5 to TRBJ2-7; 13 positions match TRBD2. Per germline, CDR1 MNHEY and CDR2 SVGAGI. V was clipped by 10 bases and J by 6 bases; unmatched bases: 12. The CDR3 runs 15 residues. The CDR3 loop reads CATRPGTSGTPEQYF. CDR3 DNA sequence: TGTGCCACAAGGCCCGGGACTAGCGGGACCCCCGAGCAGTACTTC.

V is TRBV14 and J is TRBJ2-5; D unclear. Trimming shortened V by 2 bases and J by 5 bases, and 15 bases separated the two germline ends. Germline V gene data show CDR1 as SGHDN and CDR2 as FVKESK. The CDR3 is made up of 15 amino acids. The DNA for the CDR3 is TGTGCCAGCAGCCAACTTAGGGAACCCGTGGAGACCCAGTACTTC. Translated, it gives CASSQLREPVETQYF.

The rearrangement uses TRBV3-1 and TRBJ1-2; TRBD1 matches 10 bases. The CDR3 spans 15 residues. V lost 5 bases, J lost 2 bases, and 5 bases stayed unmatched. Germline CDR1 is LGHDT and CDR2 is YNNKEL (reference sequence). The CDR3 nucleotides read TGTGCCAGCAGCAGGACAGGGGGAAGGAACTATGGCTACACCTTC. This gives the protein CASSRTGGRNYGYTF.

This chain uses TRBV3-1 with TRBJ1-2; D is perhaps TRBD1 (5 bases). With 4 bases removed from V and 9 bases from J, the gap between germline ends came to 12 bases. Germline V gene data show CDR1 as LGHDT and CDR2 as YNNKEL (reference sequence). This CDR3 region has 12 residues. The CDR3: CASSPLDRSYTF. The DNA for the CDR3 is TGTGCCAGCAGCCCCCTAGACAGAAGCTACACCTTC. The variable domain in full, completed from reference TRBV3-1 and TRBJ1-2, reads DTAVSQTPKYLVTQMGNDKSIKCEQNLGHDTMYWYKQDSKKFLKIMFSYNNKELIINETVPNRFSPKSPDKAHLNLHINSLELGDSAVYFCASSPLDRSYTFGSGTRLTVV.

This clonotype was counted a few times. The chain employs TRBV24-1 and TRBJ1-4; weak D call: TRBD1 (5 bases). The CDR3 runs 17 residues. Germline values: CDR1 KGHDR, CDR2 SFDVKD. V lost 3 bases and J lost 7, with 20 bases in between. CDR3 residues: CATSDHLPPGTLEKLFF. Written as DNA, the CDR3 is TGTGCCACCAGTGATCATCTTCCCCCAGGGACCCTTGAAAAACTGTTTTTT.

V usage is TRBV30 and J usage is TRBJ1-6, with a tentative D call TRBD1 (6 bases). CDR3 length: 14 amino acids. The germline V gene encodes CDR1 GTSNPN and CDR2 SVGIG (reference sequence). Trimming removed 0 bases from V and 7 bases from J, with 10 bases in between. CDR3 nucleotides: TGTGCCTGGAGTGTCACAGGGTGGAATTCACCCCTCCACTTT. Its translation is CAWSVTGWNSPLHF.

This clonotype was seen ten or more times. This rearrangement joins TRBV6-5 to TRBJ1-2, with D unresolved. This CDR3 comprises 12 residues. Trimming pared 6 bases from V and 2 bases from J, leaving 7 bases between. Germline CDR1 is MNHEY and CDR2 is SVGAGI. The CDR3 coding sequence is TGTGCCAGCAGACAGCCGAACTATGGCTACACCTTC. Translating it yields CASRQPNYGYTF.

This clonotype was seen only a few times. This chain connects TRBV5-1 to TRBJ2-7; no firm D call. V lost 0 bases to trimming and J lost 7 bases, with 17 bases between them. The length of the CDR3 is 15 residues. Germline V gives CDR1 SGHRS, CDR2 YFSETQ. CDR3 coding DNA: TGCGCCAGCAGCTTGGCGGAACCCATCCGAAGGGAGCAGTACTTC. This encodes CASSLAEPIRREQYF.

The chain links TRBV6-2 or TRBV6-3 to TRBJ2-1; unclear D gene. V was cut by 7 bases and J by 0 bases, with 7 bases left in between. Germline V gene data show CDR1 as MNHEY and CDR2 as SVGEGT. This CDR3 has 13 amino acids. In nucleotides, the CDR3 is TGTGCCAGCATGTCCAGCTCCTACAATGAGCAGTTCTTC. Translating it yields CASMSSSYNEQFF.

With regard to this clonotype: At one end the junction does not follow the germline gene, possibly because of a read error. The chain joins TRBV28 to TRBJ1-5; weak D call: TRBD1 (5 bases). CDR3 size: 17 residues. Germline V gene sequence: CDR1 MDHEN, CDR2 SYDVKM. The CDR3 reads CAGSFHWRGPHNQPQHF. As DNA, the CDR3 is TGTGCCGGCAGTTTTCACTGGCGGGGCCCACACAATCAGCCCCAGCATTTT.

On this clonotype: A much larger clonotype is one base distant, so this may be a read error. The chain links TRBV9 to TRBJ1-2, with D possibly being TRBD1 (5 bases). Germline V gene lookup returns CDR1 SGDLS and CDR2 YYNGEE. The CDR3 runs to 13 residues. This CDR3 is CASSVAGTSGCTF. The CDR3 bases are TGTGCCAGCAGCGTAGCAGGGACTAGTGGCTGCACCTTC.

The sample holds a few counts of this clonotype. The chain employs TRBV12-3 or TRBV12-4 and TRBJ2-7; 10 nucleotides match TRBD2. The CDR3 has 14 amino acids. With 6 bases clipped from V and 4 bases from J, the junction kept 6 bases outside the gene matches. As DNA, the CDR3 is TGTGCCAGCAGCAAGCTAGCGGGAGTTTACGAGCAGTACTTC. Residues: CASSKLAGVYEQYF.